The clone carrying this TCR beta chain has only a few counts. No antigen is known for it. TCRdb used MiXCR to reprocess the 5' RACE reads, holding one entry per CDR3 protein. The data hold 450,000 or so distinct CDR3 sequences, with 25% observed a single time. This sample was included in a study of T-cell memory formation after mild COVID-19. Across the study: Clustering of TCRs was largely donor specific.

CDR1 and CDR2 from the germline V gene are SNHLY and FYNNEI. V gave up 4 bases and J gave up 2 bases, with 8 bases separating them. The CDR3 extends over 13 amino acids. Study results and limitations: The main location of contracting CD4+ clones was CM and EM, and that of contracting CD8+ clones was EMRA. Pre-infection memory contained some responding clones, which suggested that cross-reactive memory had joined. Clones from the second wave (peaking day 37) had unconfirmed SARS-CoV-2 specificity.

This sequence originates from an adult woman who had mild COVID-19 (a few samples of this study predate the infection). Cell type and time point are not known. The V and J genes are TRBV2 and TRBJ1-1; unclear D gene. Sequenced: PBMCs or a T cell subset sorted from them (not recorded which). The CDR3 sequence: CASSVLGNTEAFF. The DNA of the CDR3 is TGTGCCAGCAGTGTGTTGGGAAACACTGAAGCTTTCTTT.